Sequencing of this TCR beta chain was carried out in a study of T cell changes during pregnancy in multiple sclerosis. From germline, CDR1 is SGHAT and CDR2 FQNNGV. CDR3 length equals 14 residues. Trimming took off 0 bases at V and 10 bases at J, with 13 bases between the two ends. This table comes from immunoSEQ multiplex PCR, and its TCRdb copy is limited to in-frame clones, with some not included. The table has 65,000 to 85,000 clones, over 85% seen once; the top ten hold approximately 0.2%. The clonotype comes from a female donor with multiple sclerosis, enrolled in a pregnancy study. Material: CD4+ T cells from peripheral blood mononuclear cells, obtained before pregnancy. The rearrangement uses TRBV11-2 and TRBJ2-1, with D possibly TRBD2 on 5 matching bases. CDR3 loop: CASSLDPRTGEQFF. CDR3 in DNA: TGTGCCAGCAGCTTAGACCCTAGGACGGGGGAGCAGTTCTTC.